This T cell receptor beta chain was profiled in a study of early T cells in non-severe SARS-CoV-2 infection. Turning to the study itself: Sequencing used unsorted whole-blood bulk RNA, so chains lack pairing. Study conclusions and caveats: CD4 and private specificities were missed by VDJdb matching, which favored anti-spike CD8 responses.

The length of the CDR3 is 16 residues. Germline lookup yields CDR1 SGHVS and CDR2 FQNEAQ. J was trimmed by 5 bases and V by 3 bases; bases with no gene match: 8. About this clonotype: Its target is unknown.

Each single cDNA molecule received a unique molecular identifier. TCRdb used MiXCR to reprocess the 5' RACE reads, holding one entry per CDR3 protein. This sample has nearly 110,000 distinct CDR3 sequences, with 11% found just once. The rearrangement links TRBV7-8 to TRBJ2-7; 12 nucleotides align to TRBD2. The clonotype was recovered from an adult who was a healthcare worker with PCR-confirmed SARS-CoV-2 infection or an uninfected control (not recorded which). Specimen: whole blood. The CDR3 loop is CASSFPTSGRPDEQYF. The DNA of the CDR3 is TGTGCCAGCAGCTTCCCTACTAGCGGGAGGCCCGACGAGCAGTACTTC.